The subject of this entry is one TCR beta chain. The sample is drawn from a study of blood T cell repertoires in COVID-19. The Seattle patients joined while their infection was active and were tracked longitudinally afterward. Measured with immunoSEQ multiplex PCR; TCRdb has only the in-frame clones, and not every one. This table has approximately 250,000 clones, roughly 86% appearing once. Per germline, CDR1 SGHRS and CDR2 YFSETQ. The CDR3 length is 15 residues. The V and J ends lost 1 base and 4 bases respectively, with 14 bases between them. The material sequenced was peripheral blood. The V call is TRBV5-1, the J call TRBJ1-2; D possibly corresponds to TRBD1 (5 bases). The clonotype comes from a woman of 80 years or more with COVID-19, enrolled during active disease. The CDR3 nucleotides are TGCGCCAGCAGCTTGTCGACAGCGGGCAGCTATGGCTACACCTTC. It translates to CASSLSTAGSYGYTF.